This paragraph covers one T cell receptor (beta chain) sequence. No antigen is known for it. Stated time point: patch test 1, 2 weeks after DPC sensitization. The treatment was: therapeutic diphenylcyclopropenone sensitization with weekly scalp DPC. The CDR3 covers 16 residues. The V gene lost 6 bases and the J gene lost 0 bases, with 19 bases spanning the gap. This sample was included in a study of human T cells and chemical hapten exposure. Original methodology: A per-sample median of about 95,000 TCRs was observed, with counts ranging from roughly 23,224 to 750,000. MiXCR was run by TCRdb on the RACE reads, yielding one entry per CDR3 protein. For this entry, the V and J calls and clone size follow TCRdb and not the study's own pipeline. This table holds more than 100,000 distinct CDR3 sequences, about 13% found once. The study's findings and limits: Donors in the study had alopecia, meaning their immune response may differ from healthy people's.

Material: whole blood, obtained in connection with sensitization to the hapten diphenylcyclopropenone (DPC). The clonotype originates from a man aged 18 to 30 with alopecia areata. Some clones in this sample may be carry-over from other donors' samples. The chain is built from TRBV5-3 and TRBJ2-7, with D possibly TRBD1 on 5 matching bases. TRBV5-3 qualifies as an ORF whose function is uncertain. The chain's CDR3 is CARTQPHRRNSYEQYF. CDR3 DNA: TGTGCCAGAACCCAACCACACAGGCGTAACTCCTACGAGCAGTACTTC.